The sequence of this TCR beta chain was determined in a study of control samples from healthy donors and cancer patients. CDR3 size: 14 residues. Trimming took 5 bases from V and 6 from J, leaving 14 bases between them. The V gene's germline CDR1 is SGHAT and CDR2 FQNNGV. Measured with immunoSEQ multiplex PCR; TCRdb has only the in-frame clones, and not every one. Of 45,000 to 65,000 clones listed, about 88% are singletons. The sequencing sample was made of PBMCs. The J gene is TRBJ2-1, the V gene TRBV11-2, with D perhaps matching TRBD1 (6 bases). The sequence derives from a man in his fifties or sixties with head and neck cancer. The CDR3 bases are TGTGCCAGCAGCCTATTAGGGGGTATCAATGAGCAGTTCTTC. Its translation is CASSLLGGINEQFF.